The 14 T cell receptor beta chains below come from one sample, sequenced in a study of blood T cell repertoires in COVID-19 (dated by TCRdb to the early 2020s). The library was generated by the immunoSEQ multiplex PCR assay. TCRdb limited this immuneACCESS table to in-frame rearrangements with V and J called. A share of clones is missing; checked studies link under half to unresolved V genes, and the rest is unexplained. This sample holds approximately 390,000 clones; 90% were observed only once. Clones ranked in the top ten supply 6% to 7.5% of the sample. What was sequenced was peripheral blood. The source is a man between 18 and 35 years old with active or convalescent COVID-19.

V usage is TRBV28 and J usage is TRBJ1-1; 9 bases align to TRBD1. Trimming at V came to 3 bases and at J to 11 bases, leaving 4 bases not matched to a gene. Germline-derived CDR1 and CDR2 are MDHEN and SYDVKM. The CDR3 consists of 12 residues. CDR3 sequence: CASSLEQGAAFF. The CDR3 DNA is TGTGCCAGCAGTTTGGAACAGGGGGCGGCTTTCTTT.

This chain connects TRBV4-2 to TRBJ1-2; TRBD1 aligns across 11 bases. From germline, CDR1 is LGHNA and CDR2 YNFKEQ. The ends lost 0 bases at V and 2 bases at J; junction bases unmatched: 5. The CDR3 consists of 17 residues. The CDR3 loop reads CASSQEGRTGGNYGYTF. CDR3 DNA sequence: TGTGCCAGCAGCCAAGAAGGGCGGACAGGGGGCAACTATGGCTACACCTTC.

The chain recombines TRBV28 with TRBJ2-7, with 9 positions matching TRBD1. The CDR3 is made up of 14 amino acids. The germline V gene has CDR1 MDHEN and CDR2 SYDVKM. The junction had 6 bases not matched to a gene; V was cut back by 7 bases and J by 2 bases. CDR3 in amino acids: CASIRDRGAYEQYF. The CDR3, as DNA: TGTGCCAGCATCCGAGACAGGGGGGCCTACGAGCAGTACTTC.

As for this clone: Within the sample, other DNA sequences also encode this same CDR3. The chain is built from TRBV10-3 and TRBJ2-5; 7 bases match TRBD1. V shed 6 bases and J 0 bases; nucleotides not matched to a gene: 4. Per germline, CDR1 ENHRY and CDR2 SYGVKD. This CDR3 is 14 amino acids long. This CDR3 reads CAISPTGYQETQYF. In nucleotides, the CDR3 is TGTGCCATCAGCCCGACAGGGTACCAAGAGACCCAGTACTTC.

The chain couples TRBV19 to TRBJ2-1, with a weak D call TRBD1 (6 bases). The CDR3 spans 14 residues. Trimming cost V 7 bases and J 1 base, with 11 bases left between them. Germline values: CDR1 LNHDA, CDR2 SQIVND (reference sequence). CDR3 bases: TGTGCCAGTAACCAGGGGAATTCCTACAATGAGCAGTTCTTC. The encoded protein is CASNQGNSYNEQFF.

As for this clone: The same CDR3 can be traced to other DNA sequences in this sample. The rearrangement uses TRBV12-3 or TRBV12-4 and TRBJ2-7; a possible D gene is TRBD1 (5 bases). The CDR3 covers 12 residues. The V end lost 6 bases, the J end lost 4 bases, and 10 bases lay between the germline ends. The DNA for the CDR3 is TGTGCCAGCAGCTTATCAGGGTACGAGCAGTACTTC. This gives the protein CASSLSGYEQYF.

CDR3 DNA sequence: TGTGCCAGCTCACAGTCGGACAGGAGCTCTGGAAACACCATATATTTT. It specifies CASSQSDRSSGNTIYF. J is TRBJ1-3 and V is TRBV18; the match to TRBD1 covers 7 bases. CDR1 and CDR2 from the germline V gene are KGHSH and LQKENI. Trimming cost V 4 bases and J 0 bases; bases outside gene matches: 6. This CDR3 has 16 residues.

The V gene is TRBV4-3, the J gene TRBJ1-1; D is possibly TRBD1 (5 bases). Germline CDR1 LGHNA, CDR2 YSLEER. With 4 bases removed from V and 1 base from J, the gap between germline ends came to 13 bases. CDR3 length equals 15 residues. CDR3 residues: CASSPGGGANTEAFF. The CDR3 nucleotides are TGCGCCAGCAGCCCCGGGGGAGGGGCGAACACTGAAGCTTTCTTT.

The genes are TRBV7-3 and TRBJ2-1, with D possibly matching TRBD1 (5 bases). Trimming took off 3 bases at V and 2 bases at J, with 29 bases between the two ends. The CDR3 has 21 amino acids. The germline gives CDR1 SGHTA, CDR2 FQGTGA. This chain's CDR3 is CASSFFPPRVGAGATYNEQFF. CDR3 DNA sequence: TGTGCCAGCAGCTTCTTCCCCCCTCGGGTTGGGGCTGGAGCAACCTACAATGAGCAGTTCTTC. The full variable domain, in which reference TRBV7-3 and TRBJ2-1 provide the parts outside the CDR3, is GAGVSQTPSNKVTEKGKYVELRCDPISGHTALYWYRQSLGQGPEFLIYFQGTGAADDSGLPNDRFFAVRPEGSVSTLKIQRTERGDSAVYLCASSFFPPRVGAGATYNEQFFGPGTRLTVL.

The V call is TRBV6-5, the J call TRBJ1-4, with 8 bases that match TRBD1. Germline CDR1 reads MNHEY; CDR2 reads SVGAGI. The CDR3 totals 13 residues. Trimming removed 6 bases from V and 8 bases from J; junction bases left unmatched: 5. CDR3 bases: TGTGCCAGCAGCAGACAGGGGAACGAAAAACTGTTTTTT. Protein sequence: CASSRQGNEKLFF.

The CDR3 DNA follows: TGTGCCAGCAGTCCATTATTACTGCAGGGGCCTCTAGAGACCCAGTACTTC. It encodes CASSPLLLQGPLETQYF. The rearrangement links TRBV7-6 to TRBJ2-5; possibly TRBD1 for D (6 bases). V was cut by 6 bases and J by 4 bases, with 24 bases left in between. The CDR3 has 17 residues. Looked up from germline, CDR1 is SGHVS and CDR2 is FNYEAQ.

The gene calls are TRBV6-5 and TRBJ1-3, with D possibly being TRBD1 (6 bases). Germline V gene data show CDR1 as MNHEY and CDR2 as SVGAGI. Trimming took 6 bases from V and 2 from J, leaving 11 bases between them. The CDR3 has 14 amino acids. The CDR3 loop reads CASRPAGAGNTIYF. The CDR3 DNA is TGTGCCAGCAGACCCGCAGGGGCTGGAAACACCATATATTTT.

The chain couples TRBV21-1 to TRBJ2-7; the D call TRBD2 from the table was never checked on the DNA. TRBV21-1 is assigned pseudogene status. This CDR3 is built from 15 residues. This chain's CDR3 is CASSKRSGSFYEQYF. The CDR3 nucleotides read TGTGCCAGCAGCAAACGTAGCGGGAGTTTTTACGAGCAGTACTTC.

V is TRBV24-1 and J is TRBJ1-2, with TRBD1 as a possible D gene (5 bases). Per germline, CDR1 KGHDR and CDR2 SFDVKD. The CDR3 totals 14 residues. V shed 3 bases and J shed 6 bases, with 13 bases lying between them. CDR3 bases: TGTGCCACCAGTGATCCGGGACGGGAGGATGGCTACACCTTC. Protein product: CATSDPGREDGYTF.